The 29 T cell receptor beta chains listed next were all sequenced from one sample in a study of T cell responses to AZD1222 COVID-19 vaccine. Profiled with immunoSEQ multiplex PCR; TCRdb holds only in-frame clones, not every one. In the table there are 130,000 or so clones, 93% of which are singletons. The sequencing used peripheral blood, collected on day 0 of AZD1222 vaccination. The receptors were gathered from an adult in good health.

The chain carries TRBV6-2 or TRBV6-3 and TRBJ2-1; D gene unclear. Germline V gives CDR1 MNHEY, CDR2 SVGEGT. V was trimmed by 0 bases and J by 0 bases, leaving 9 bases between them. The length of the CDR3 is 16 residues. CDR3 DNA sequence: TGTGCCAGCAGTTACTCGGGCACCAGCTCCTACAATGAGCAGTTCTTC. Protein: CASSYSGTSSYNEQFF.

The chain uses TRBV5-1 and TRBJ2-5; D is possibly TRBD1 (6 bases). V lost 2 bases to trimming and J lost 4 bases, with 15 bases between them. Germline V gives CDR1 SGHRS, CDR2 YFSETQ. The CDR3 has 15 residues. CDR3 DNA sequence: TGCGCCAGCAGCTTTGAACAGGGAATAAGAGAGACCCAGTACTTC. It yields the protein CASSFEQGIRETQYF.

This rearrangement joins TRBV12-3 or TRBV12-4 to TRBJ1-5; D unresolved. V was clipped by 4 bases and J by 11 bases, with 9 bases between them. The CDR3 runs 11 residues. The chain's CDR3 is CASSYSQAQHF. As DNA, the CDR3 is TGTGCCAGCAGTTACAGCCAGGCCCAGCATTTT.

The V and J genes are TRBV5-1 and TRBJ1-1; possible D gene TRBD1, 5 bases. V was cut by 3 bases and J by 6 bases, with 15 bases left in between. The CDR3 has 14 residues. Germline CDR1 is SGHRS and CDR2 is YFSETQ. This CDR3 reads CASSSFGTGSEAFF. DNA of the CDR3: TGCGCCAGCAGCTCTTTCGGGACCGGGTCTGAAGCTTTCTTT.

The chain joins TRBV9 to TRBJ1-5; no clear D. This CDR3 is built from 14 residues. Trimming shortened V by 4 bases and J by 3 bases, and 11 bases separated the two germline ends. The germline V gene encodes CDR1 SGDLS and CDR2 YYNGEE. DNA for the CDR3: TGTGCCAGCAGCAGTTCACAGTCCAATCAGCCCCAGCATTTT. Its translation is CASSSSQSNQPQHF.

The rearrangement joins TRBV5-8 to TRBJ2-2; D ambiguous. V was cut by 3 bases and J by 17 bases, with 23 bases left in between. CDR1 SGHTS and CDR2 YDEGEE come from the germline V gene. There are 14 residues in the CDR3. The CDR3 coding sequence is TGTGCCAGCAGCTCCCGGGCTCGAACGATTTCCGGTTTTTTT. Translated, it gives CASSSRARTISGFF.

The J gene is TRBJ1-6, the V gene TRBV6-6, with D possibly being TRBD1 (6 bases). Trimming cost V 3 bases and J 7 bases, with 16 bases left between them. CDR1 and CDR2 (germline): MNHNY, SVGAGI (reference sequence). The CDR3 totals 16 residues. CDR3 sequence reads: CASSYQGTGLNSPLHF. The CDR3 DNA is TGTGCCAGCAGTTATCAGGGGACGGGTTTGAATTCACCCCTCCACTTT.

V and J are TRBV10-3 and TRBJ1-5, with D tentatively TRBD1 (6 bases). This CDR3 contains 14 residues. CDR1 is ENHRY, CDR2 SYGVKD, per germline. Deletions cut 8 bases from V and 0 bases from J, with 11 bases between. The CDR3: CAIGRTDSNQPQHF. DNA of the CDR3: TGTGCCATCGGAAGGACAGATAGCAATCAGCCCCAGCATTTT.

V and J are TRBV19 and TRBJ2-3; D not resolved. V shed 7 bases and J shed 8 bases, with 16 bases lying between them. Germline-derived CDR1 and CDR2 are LNHDA and SQIVND (reference sequence). The CDR3 runs 13 residues. The CDR3 region has the DNA TGTGCCAGTATCTCCGGGTGGCTGGGTACGCAGTATTTT. Protein product: CASISGWLGTQYF.

This CDR3 reads CASRHLWGKGTEAFF. The CDR3 DNA follows: TGCGCCAGCAGACATTTATGGGGGAAGGGGACTGAAGCTTTCTTT. The genes are TRBV4-1 and TRBJ1-1; TRBD1 is a possible D gene (5 bases). This CDR3 comprises 15 residues. CDR1 MGHRA and CDR2 YSYEKL come from the germline V gene. V was trimmed by 6 bases and J by 5 bases, leaving 19 bases between them.

J is TRBJ1-1 and V is TRBV28; 9 positions agree with TRBD1. The V segment lost 5 bases and the J segment 5 bases; nucleotides outside the gene matches: 6. CDR3 size: 14 residues. Germline-derived CDR1 and CDR2 are MDHEN and SYDVKM. CDR3 amino acids: CASSGDRVFTEAFF. CDR3 in DNA: TGTGCCAGCAGTGGGGACAGGGTTTTTACTGAAGCTTTCTTT. Full variable domain (outside the CDR3, taken from reference TRBV28 and TRBJ1-1): DVKVTQSSRYLVKRTGEKVFLECVQDMDHENMFWYRQDPGLGLRLIYFSYDVKMKEKGDIPEGYSVSREKKERFSLILESASTNQTSMYLCASSGDRVFTEAFFGQGTRLTVV.

The genes are TRBV28 and TRBJ2-1; TRBD2 is a possible D gene (5 bases). The CDR3 covers 14 residues. The germline V gene has CDR1 MDHEN and CDR2 SYDVKM. V was pared by 3 bases and J by 9 bases, with 15 bases between. CDR3 sequence: CASSLPSGRFEQFF. CDR3 sequence (DNA): TGTGCCAGCAGTTTGCCATCGGGAAGGTTTGAGCAGTTCTTC.

The CDR3 loop is CASSPNSGVYNEQFF. In DNA, the CDR3 is TGTGCCAGCAGCCCTAACAGCGGAGTTTACAATGAGCAGTTCTTC. The rearrangement uses TRBV7-3 and TRBJ2-1, with D perhaps matching TRBD2 (5 bases). Per the germline V gene, CDR1 is SGHTA and CDR2 is FQGTGA. There are 15 residues in the CDR3. With 5 bases removed from V and 4 bases from J, the gap between germline ends came to 15 bases.

V gene TRBV4-1 combines with J gene TRBJ1-3; TRBD1 matches at 7 bases. CDR1 is MGHRA and CDR2 is YSYEKL in the germline V gene. J gave up 4 bases and V 1 base, and 7 bases lay outside the gene matches. The CDR3 consists of 16 residues. CDR3 coding DNA: TGCGCCAGCAGCCAAGGACCCTGGACAGGAGGAAACACCATATATTTT. This encodes CASSQGPWTGGNTIYF.

V gene TRBV15 combines with J gene TRBJ1-1; D unclear. CDR3 length: 15 amino acids. The germline gives CDR1 LNHNV, CDR2 YYDKDF (reference sequence). V was shortened by 0 bases and J by 0 bases, with 8 bases between the two germline ends. The CDR3 sequence is CATSRDGSMNTEAFF. Here the CDR3 DNA reads TGTGCCACCAGCAGAGACGGTTCCATGAACACTGAAGCTTTCTTT.

J is TRBJ1-1 and V is TRBV18, with 12 bases fitting TRBD1. Unmatched junction bases numbered 5, after V lost 1 base and J lost 5 bases. There are 16 residues in the CDR3. CDR1 and CDR2 from the germline V gene are KGHSH and LQKENI. CDR3 sequence (DNA): TGTGCCAGCTCACCACGGGGACAGGGGGCCGGAACTGAAGCTTTCTTT. Residues: CASSPRGQGAGTEAFF.

The chain joins TRBV28 to TRBJ2-2; TRBD1 matches 8 bases. With V trimmed by 8 bases and J by 6 bases, 11 bases remained unmatched. The CDR3 extends over 15 amino acids. The germline CDR1 and CDR2 sequences are MDHEN and SYDVKM. CDR3 DNA sequence: TGTGCCAGCGGTTCAGCAGGGGGCAGAGCCGGGGAGCTGTTTTTT. This gives the protein CASGSAGGRAGELFF.

The CDR3 spells CASSVAGGYYNEQFF. CDR3 nucleotide sequence: TGTGCCAGCAGCGTGGCGGGAGGGTACTACAATGAGCAGTTCTTC. This rearrangement joins TRBV9 to TRBJ2-1; 9 bases map to TRBD2. The CDR3 has 15 amino acids. Trimming cost V 2 bases and J 3 bases; bases outside gene matches: 3. Per germline, CDR1 SGDLS and CDR2 YYNGEE.

J is TRBJ2-6 and V is TRBV4-3; the match to TRBD1 covers 10 bases. This CDR3 is 18 amino acids long. Germline V gives CDR1 LGHNA, CDR2 YSLEER. V dropped 4 bases and J dropped 4; count of bases not matched to a gene: 10. CDR3 residues: CASSPEEDRGRGANVLTF. CDR3 DNA: TGCGCCAGCAGCCCTGAGGAAGACAGGGGGCGAGGGGCCAACGTCCTGACTTTC.

The gene calls are TRBV3-1 (or the pseudogene TRBV3-2) and TRBJ2-2; 7 positions agree with TRBD1. Germline lookup yields CDR1 LGHDT and CDR2 YNNKEL (reference sequence). Trimming took 3 bases from V and 13 from J; bases not matched to a gene: 5. This CDR3 contains 12 residues. The CDR3: CASSQETGRLFF. The CDR3 coding sequence is TGTGCCAGCAGCCAGGAGACAGGGAGGCTGTTTTTT.

This chain uses TRBV28 with TRBJ1-4; 10 nucleotides agree with TRBD1. This CDR3 has 14 amino acids. J gave up 7 bases and V 5 bases, and 4 bases lay outside the gene matches. The germline V gene encodes CDR1 MDHEN and CDR2 SYDVKM. This CDR3 is CASSPGTGVEKLFF. Written as DNA, the CDR3 is TGTGCCAGCAGTCCCGGGACAGGGGTTGAAAAACTGTTTTTT.

The chain links TRBV25-1 to TRBJ1-6; no reliable D call. Deletions cut 4 bases from V and 9 bases from J, with 10 bases between. The CDR3 sequence is 13 residues long. Germline V gene data show CDR1 as MGHDK and CDR2 as SYGVNS. DNA for the CDR3: TGTGCCAGCAGTGCCTATCAGAGTTCACCCCTCCACTTT. Amino acid sequence: CASSAYQSSPLHF.

V and J are TRBV5-1 and TRBJ1-1; unclear D gene. Germline CDR1 is SGHRS and CDR2 is YFSETQ. V lost 1 base and J lost 1, with 11 bases in between. The CDR3 is 15 residues long. CDR3 DNA sequence: TGCGCCAGCAGCTTGATTGGGGTTACGAACACTGAAGCTTTCTTT. Its protein product is CASSLIGVTNTEAFF.

This chain joins TRBV19 and TRBJ1-1, with 8 bases identical to TRBD1. This CDR3 is 14 amino acids long. J gave up 7 bases and V 7 bases, and 11 bases lay outside the gene matches. Per germline, CDR1 LNHDA and CDR2 SQIVND (reference sequence). The CDR3 loop reads CASTARDRRNEAFF. DNA for the CDR3: TGTGCCAGTACGGCCCGGGACAGGAGAAATGAAGCTTTCTTT.

The gene calls are TRBV2 and TRBJ1-3; D is ambiguous. Germline V lookup: CDR1 SNHLY, CDR2 FYNNEI. V lost 7 bases and J lost 0, with 10 bases in between. This CDR3 contains 14 residues. This CDR3 is CASKQGYSGNTIYF. CDR3 sequence (DNA): TGTGCCAGCAAACAAGGGTACTCTGGAAACACCATATATTTT. The variable domain in full, with the rest retrieved from reference TRBV2 and TRBJ1-3, is EPEVTQTPSHQVTQMGQEVILRCVPISNHLYFYWYRQILGQKVEFLVSFYNNEISEKSEIFDDQFSVERPDGSNFTLKIRSTKLEDSAMYFCASKQGYSGNTIYFGEGSWLTVV.

The gene calls are TRBV2 and TRBJ2-1; tentatively, D is TRBD2 (7 bases). Germline values: CDR1 SNHLY, CDR2 FYNNEI. The CDR3 runs 11 residues. Trimming left V 6 bases short and J 16 bases short, with 16 bases between. CDR3 sequence reads: CASRQGLPAFF. CDR3 nucleotide sequence: TGTGCCAGCAGACAGGGACTACCTGCATTCTTC.

The chain carries TRBV19 and TRBJ1-5; D is undetermined. Germline CDR1 LNHDA, CDR2 SQIVND (reference sequence). V lost 1 base, J lost 3 bases, and 7 bases lay in between. The CDR3 runs to 14 residues. Here the CDR3 reads CASSIAEVNQPQHF. DNA for the CDR3: TGTGCCAGTAGTATAGCGGAGGTCAATCAGCCCCAGCATTTT.

The V and J genes are TRBV4-1 and TRBJ2-1, with 10 nucleotides matching TRBD2. Germline V gene sequence: CDR1 MGHRA, CDR2 YSYEKL. The CDR3 totals 15 residues. The trim removed 0 bases at V and 10 bases at J, leaving 6 bases unmatched. CDR3 nucleotide sequence: TGCGCCAGCAGCCAAGATGCTAGCGGGAGCCCCGAGCAGTTCTTC. Its translation is CASSQDASGSPEQFF.

The J gene is TRBJ1-1, the V gene TRBV5-1, with D perhaps matching TRBD1 (5 bases). The CDR3 runs to 13 residues. V shed 4 bases and J shed 5 bases, with 12 bases lying between them. Germline assignment: CDR1 SGHRS and CDR2 YFSETQ. The CDR3 sequence is CASSPTGDTEAFF. CDR3 sequence (DNA): TGCGCCAGCAGCCCTACGGGGGATACTGAAGCTTTCTTT.